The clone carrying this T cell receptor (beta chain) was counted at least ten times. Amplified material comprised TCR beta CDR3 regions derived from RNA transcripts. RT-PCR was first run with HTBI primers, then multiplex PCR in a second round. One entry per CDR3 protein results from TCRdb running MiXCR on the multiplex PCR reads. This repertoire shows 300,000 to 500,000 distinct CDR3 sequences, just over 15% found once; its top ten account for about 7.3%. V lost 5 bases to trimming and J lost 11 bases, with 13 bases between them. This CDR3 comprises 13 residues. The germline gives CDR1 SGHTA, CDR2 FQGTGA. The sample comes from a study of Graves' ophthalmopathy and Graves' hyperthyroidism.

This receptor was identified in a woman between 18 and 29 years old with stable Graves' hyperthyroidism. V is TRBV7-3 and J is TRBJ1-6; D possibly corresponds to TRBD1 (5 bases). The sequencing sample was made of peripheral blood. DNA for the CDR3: TGTGCCAGCAGCCTCGAGGTGGGGGCACCCCTCCACTTT. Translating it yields CASSLEVGAPLHF.